These 10 T cell receptor beta chains were all obtained from the same sample, sequenced in a study of blood T cell repertoires in COVID-19. The repertoire was sequenced with immunoSEQ multiplex PCR; TCRdb's copy has only in-frame clones and lacks some. Of approximately 180,000 clones listed, approximately 84% are singletons. The sample comprised PBMCs or T cells enriched from blood (not recorded which). Receptors were obtained from a human donor with acute COVID-19. The donor label of this sample is uncertain.

V usage is TRBV18 and J usage is TRBJ2-4, with D tentatively TRBD2 (6 bases). The CDR3 has 14 residues. In germline, CDR1 is KGHSH, CDR2 LQKENI. V lost 6 bases, J lost 4 bases, and 13 bases lay in between. DNA of the CDR3: TGTGCCAGCTCTGACTCGGGGGTAAAAAACATTCAGTACTTC. Translation: CASSDSGVKNIQYF. The variable domain in full, completed from reference TRBV18 and TRBJ2-4, reads NAGVMQNPRHLVRRRGQEARLRCSPMKGHSHVYWYRQLPEEGLKFMVYLQKENIIDESGMPKERFSAEFPKEGPSILRIQQVVRGDSAAYFCASSDSGVKNIQYFGAGTRLSVL.

Here the CDR3 reads CASSLWGLEADTQYF. CDR3 in DNA: TGTGCCAGCAGCTTGTGGGGGCTAGAGGCAGATACGCAGTATTTT. This chain links TRBV5-4 with TRBJ2-3, with D perhaps matching TRBD1 (6 bases). The length of the CDR3 is 15 residues. V was trimmed by 1 base and J by 4 bases, leaving 13 bases between them. Per germline, CDR1 SGHNT and CDR2 YYREEE (reference sequence).

The V call is TRBV27, the J call TRBJ2-3, with 9 positions matching TRBD2. Germline CDR1 reads MNHEY; CDR2 reads SMNVEV (reference sequence). The CDR3 extends over 13 amino acids. Trimming cost V 8 bases and J 5 bases; bases outside gene matches: 5. CDR3 sequence reads: CASSGSGGDTQYF. The CDR3 coding sequence is TGTGCCAGCTCCGGTAGCGGGGGAGATACGCAGTATTTT.

The rearrangement links TRBV9 to TRBJ2-3; TRBD2 aligns across 9 bases. CDR3 length: 16 residues. Germline V gene data show CDR1 as SGDLS and CDR2 as YYNGEE. V gave up 0 bases and J gave up 6 bases; unmatched junction bases: 8. CDR3 sequence reads: CASSVGGGGASDTQYF. The CDR3, as DNA: TGTGCCAGCAGCGTAGGTGGCGGGGGGGCCTCCGATACGCAGTATTTT. The full variable domain, its missing parts supplied by reference TRBV9 and TRBJ2-3, is DSGVTQTPKHLITATGQRVTLRCSPRSGDLSVYWYQQSLDQGLQFLIQYYNGEERAKGNILERFSAQQFPDLHSELNLSSLELGDSALYFCASSVGGGGASDTQYFGPGTRLTVL.

This clone showed up just once. The chain is built from TRBV21-1 and TRBJ2-1; the table names TRBD1, a call not compared with the DNA. TRBV21-1 is a documented pseudogene. The CDR3 runs to 15 residues. The CDR3 DNA sequence: TGTGCCAGCAGCTTGGGACAGGGGGCGAATAATGAGCAGTTCTTC. Encoded protein: CASSLGQGANNEQFF.

The rearrangement uses TRBV7-2 and TRBJ2-3; 8 bases line up with TRBD1. The CDR3 is made up of 15 amino acids. The germline CDR1 and CDR2 sequences are SGHTA and FQGNSA. J was trimmed by 2 bases and V by 4 bases; bases with no gene match: 5. As DNA, the CDR3 is TGTGCCAGCAGCTCACACAGGGGGGCCACAGATACGCAGTATTTT. Translating it yields CASSSHRGATDTQYF.

V is TRBV19 and J is TRBJ2-1, with 15 positions matching TRBD2. V dropped 3 bases and J dropped 6; count of bases not matched to a gene: 6. The CDR3 is made up of 17 amino acids. Germline V lookup: CDR1 LNHDA, CDR2 SQIVND (reference sequence). This chain's CDR3 is CASSIYQGLAGGNEQFF. CDR3 DNA: TGTGCCAGTAGTATCTATCAGGGACTAGCGGGGGGCAATGAGCAGTTCTTC.

CDR3 region: CAFRDSAEEKLFF. The CDR3 DNA reads as TGTGCCTTTCGGGACAGCGCAGAAGAAAAACTGTTTTTT. This sequence joins TRBV5-4 and TRBJ1-4; 7 bases align to TRBD1. There are 13 residues in the CDR3. J gave up 8 bases and V 10 bases, and 11 bases lay outside the gene matches. Germline assignment: CDR1 SGHNT and CDR2 YYREEE (reference sequence).

This clone was seen once. The rearrangement joins TRBV5-1 to TRBJ1-2; D may be TRBD1 (5 bases). The V and J ends lost 4 bases and 5 bases respectively, with 24 bases between them. This CDR3 spans 17 amino acids. Per germline, CDR1 SGHRS and CDR2 YFSETQ. CDR3 sequence: CASSDPWRGQTSYGYTF. CDR3 DNA: TGCGCCAGCAGCGACCCCTGGAGGGGCCAGACGTCGTATGGCTACACCTTC.

The chain carries TRBV7-9 and TRBJ1-3; D is undetermined. Germline V gene data show CDR1 as SEHNR and CDR2 as FQNEAQ (reference sequence). The CDR3 consists of 13 residues. V dropped 5 bases and J dropped 3 bases, with 8 bases sitting between them. The CDR3 loop is CASSHLYGNTIYF. The CDR3 DNA follows: TGTGCCAGCAGCCATCTCTATGGAAACACCATATATTTT.